This T cell receptor beta chain was observed in a study of T cells after yellow fever vaccination. The study's findings and limits: Most primary-vaccination clones reappeared after the booster (approximately 95% CD4, 75% to 90% CD8). Shared CD4/CD8 clonotypes were a small share, likely from convergent recombination.

V was trimmed by 5 bases and J by 11 bases, leaving 19 bases between them. The V gene's germline CDR1 is SGHTA and CDR2 FQGNSA. This CDR3 has 14 amino acids. TCRdb called the 5' RACE reads again in MiXCR, with one record for every CDR3 protein. The table records under 700,000 distinct CDR3 sequences, about a sixth of them present only once. With respect to this clonotype: No antigen is known for it.

This rearrangement joins TRBV7-2 to TRBJ1-5, with D uncertain. This sequence was found in a man between 18 and 29 years old who received the YFV17D yellow fever vaccine. The sample was PBMCs, taken less than 6 days after the first yellow fever vaccination. CDR3 residues: CASSPGPGPRAQHF. The CDR3 DNA reads TGTGCCAGCAGCCCGGGCCCAGGACCTCGCGCCCAGCATTTT.